The present T cell receptor beta chain was sequenced within a study of blood T cell repertoires in COVID-19. Turning to the study itself: Samples taken during acute and convalescent COVID-19 were collected in the United States, Italy and Spain. The analysed material was cDNA or gDNA that came from T cells, B-cell-depleted T cells, or PBMCs.

In germline, CDR1 is LGHDT, CDR2 YNNKEL (reference sequence). Unmatched junction bases numbered 7, after V lost 0 bases and J lost 7 bases. This CDR3 comprises 15 residues. How the authors handled the data: The assay estimated nucleated cells by amplifying reference gene primers. Measured with immunoSEQ multiplex PCR; TCRdb has only the in-frame clones, and not every one. The V and J calls and clone size were taken over from that table, and D and trimming were inferred from the DNA. Altogether about 200,000 clones are present, about 88% being singletons, with the ten largest covering approximately 5%.

The origin of this receptor is a woman of 80 years or more with acute or convalescent COVID-19. The rearrangement links TRBV3-1 (or the pseudogene TRBV3-2) to TRBJ2-7, with 9 positions matching TRBD2. The specimen was peripheral blood. In DNA, the CDR3 is TGTGCCAGCAGCCAAGAAGGCGGGAGGGCGGGTGAGCAGTACTTC. Translating gives CASSQEGGRAGEQYF.